The 29 T cell receptor beta chains below were found in one sample sequenced in a study of identical twins. TCRdb re-analysed the 5' RACE reads in MiXCR, keeping a single row per CDR3 protein. The sample has about 450,000 distinct CDR3 sequences, about 18% seen once. Specimen: naive T cells sorted from blood. All receptors come from a man over 45 in good health.

This clonotype has ten or more counts. The V and J genes are TRBV7-8 and TRBJ2-3, with 11 bases aligning to TRBD2. Germline CDR1 reads SGHVS; CDR2 reads FQNEAQ. After removal of 5 bases from V and 4 bases from J, the junction contained 11 bases not matched to a gene. This CDR3 contains 17 residues. The CDR3 is CASSLTTSGSFPDTQYF. CDR3 bases: TGTGCCAGCAGCCTAACAACTAGCGGGAGTTTCCCAGATACGCAGTATTTT. The full variable domain, rest sourced from reference TRBV7-8 and TRBJ2-3, is GAGVSQSPRYKVAKRGQDVALRCDPISGHVSLFWYQQALGQGPEFLTYFQNEAQLDKSGLPSDRFFAERPEGSVSTLKIQRTQQEDSAVYLCASSLTTSGSFPDTQYFGPGTRLTVL.

This clonotype was picked up a small number of times. The chain has TRBV3-1 and TRBJ2-3, with D perhaps being TRBD1 or TRBD2 (5 bases each). There are 14 residues in the CDR3. Per the germline V gene, CDR1 is LGHDT and CDR2 is YNNKEL (reference sequence). V was clipped by 4 bases and J by 6 bases, with 14 bases between them. The CDR3 coding sequence is TGTGCCAGCAGCCCCTGGGACCACGGGGATACGCAGTATTTT. This translates into CASSPWDHGDTQYF.

The genes are TRBV27 and TRBJ1-2; 8 nucleotides agree with TRBD1. Germline V gene lookup returns CDR1 MNHEY and CDR2 SMNVEV (reference sequence). The CDR3 length is 13 residues. With V trimmed by 2 bases and J by 6 bases, 2 bases remained unmatched. CDR3 in DNA: TGTGCCAGCAGTTTAACAGGGGGAAATGGCTACACCTTC. Protein sequence: CASSLTGGNGYTF.

Ten or more counts support this clonotype. This chain joins TRBV5-1 and TRBJ2-2, with D maybe TRBD2 (7 bases). The CDR3 is made up of 16 amino acids. Trimming pared 4 bases from V and 6 bases from J, leaving 19 bases between. Looked up from germline, CDR1 is SGHRS and CDR2 is YFSETQ. CDR3 nucleotides: TGCGCCAGCAGCCCACTGGATACAGGGAGGGCCGGGGAGCTGTTTTTT. This translates into CASSPLDTGRAGELFF.

This clonotype was counted at least ten times. V and J are TRBV10-3 and TRBJ2-3; D is uncertain. CDR3 length: 12 residues. Germline CDR1 reads ENHRY; CDR2 reads SYGVKD. The germline V and J ends were trimmed by 5 bases and 4 bases, with 7 bases remaining between them. CDR3 nucleotide sequence: TGTGCCATCAGTCGAGGTTCAGATACGCAGTATTTT. This encodes CAISRGSDTQYF.

The V and J genes are TRBV7-8 and TRBJ2-5; TRBD1 matches 8 bases. CDR3 length: 16 amino acids. Germline assignment: CDR1 SGHVS and CDR2 FQNEAQ. With V trimmed by 1 base and J by 4 bases, 8 bases remained unmatched. This CDR3 is CASSLGTGGRVETQYF. CDR3 sequence (DNA): TGTGCCAGCAGCTTAGGAACAGGGGGTCGGGTAGAGACCCAGTACTTC.

This chain uses TRBV6-1 with TRBJ2-5, with D perhaps being TRBD1 or TRBD2 (5 bases each). CDR3 length: 14 residues. The V end was cut by 6 bases, the J end by 3 bases, with 14 bases between. Germline V lookup: CDR1 MNHNS, CDR2 SASEGT. CDR3 region: CASSPRGQKETQYF. The CDR3 nucleotides are TGTGCCAGCAGCCCCCGGGGCCAAAAAGAGACCCAGTACTTC.

This clonotype was observed a handful of times. The chain employs TRBV9 and TRBJ2-7; 9 bases are shared with TRBD1. V lost 3 bases to trimming and J lost 7 bases; unmatched junction nucleotides: 8. CDR1 SGDLS and CDR2 YYNGEE come from the germline V gene. The CDR3 covers 14 residues. The CDR3 sequence is CASSAAGTGSEQYF. CDR3 coding DNA: TGTGCCAGCAGCGCCGCCGGGACAGGGTCGGAGCAGTACTTC.

The J gene is TRBJ1-5, the V gene TRBV5-5; D is uncertain. The V gene's germline CDR1 is SGHKS and CDR2 YYEKEE (reference sequence). V was pared by 4 bases and J by 7 bases, with 12 bases between. The CDR3 has 13 amino acids. In nucleotides, the CDR3 is TGTGCCAGCAGCCTATTAAATTTACAGCCCCAGCATTTT. The encoded protein is CASSLLNLQPQHF.

V gene TRBV14 combines with J gene TRBJ2-3; no clear D. There are 15 residues in the CDR3. With 1 base removed from V and 0 bases from J, the gap between germline ends came to 8 bases. The V gene's germline CDR1 is SGHDN and CDR2 FVKESK. CDR3 bases: TGTGCCAGCAGCCAAGCTGCTTCTAGCACAGATACGCAGTATTTT. Protein product: CASSQAASSTDTQYF.

The J gene is TRBJ2-6, the V gene TRBV7-8; D is uncertain. CDR3 length: 15 residues. CDR1 SGHVS and CDR2 FQNEAQ come from the germline V gene. V dropped 4 bases and J dropped 4 bases, with 11 bases sitting between them. The CDR3, as DNA: TGTGCCAGCAGCTCCCTTGGTCTCGGGGCCAACGTCCTGACTTTC. This gives the protein CASSSLGLGANVLTF.

This clonotype was recorded a few times. V is TRBV4-1 and J is TRBJ2-5; D gene unclear. Germline V CDR1 and CDR2: MGHRA, YSYEKL. V shed 4 bases and J shed 5 bases, with 11 bases lying between them. The CDR3 sequence is 13 residues long. CDR3 DNA sequence: TGCGCCAGCAGCCTGGGGTGGGTTGAGACCCAGTACTTC. Translating it yields CASSLGWVETQYF.

This clonotype was observed at least ten times. V is TRBV29-1 and J is TRBJ2-1; D not resolved. This CDR3 has 13 residues. With 1 base removed from V and 6 bases from J, the gap between germline ends came to 10 bases. Germline V gives CDR1 SQVTM, CDR2 ANQGSEA. CDR3 region: CSVEVVPLNEQFF. The CDR3 bases are TGCAGCGTTGAAGTGGTACCCCTCAATGAGCAGTTCTTC.

The chain is built from TRBV7-2 and TRBJ2-1; D is uncertain. V lost 5 bases to trimming and J lost 9 bases, with 11 bases between them. The CDR3 length is 12 residues. Germline assignment: CDR1 SGHTA and CDR2 FQGNSA. CDR3 sequence reads: CASSPTFGEQFF. The CDR3, as DNA: TGTGCCAGCAGCCCGACCTTCGGTGAGCAGTTCTTC.

This clonotype was counted many times. The chain uses TRBV10-3 and TRBJ1-5; 7 bases are a match to TRBD1. Germline CDR1 is ENHRY and CDR2 is SYGVKD. The CDR3 extends over 15 amino acids. V lost 3 bases and J lost 7; bases outside the gene matches: 9. The CDR3 region is CAISDSRDSWQPQHF. CDR3 nucleotide sequence: TGTGCCATCAGTGACTCCCGGGACAGCTGGCAGCCCCAGCATTTT.

In its sample, this clonotype was seen a few times. The chain uses TRBV27 and TRBJ1-5, with 12 bases lining up with TRBD1. The V and J ends lost 5 bases and 6 bases, in that order; junction bases with no gene match: 5. This CDR3 is built from 15 residues. The germline gives CDR1 MNHEY, CDR2 SMNVEV (reference sequence). CDR3 region: CASSRGTGGFQPQHF. CDR3 in DNA: TGTGCCAGCAGTCGCGGGACAGGGGGCTTTCAGCCCCAGCATTTT.

This clonotype was seen a handful of times. The chain recombines TRBV5-5 with TRBJ2-7; D might be TRBD1 or TRBD2, each matching 5 bases. Trimming pared 5 bases from V and 2 bases from J, leaving 11 bases between. CDR3 length: 13 amino acids. In germline, CDR1 is SGHKS, CDR2 YYEKEE (reference sequence). The CDR3 sequence is CASRTRDPYEQYF. DNA for the CDR3: TGTGCCAGCAGAACCCGGGACCCCTACGAGCAGTACTTC.

This clonotype was seen more than once but under ten times. The chain uses TRBV7-8 and TRBJ2-1, with TRBD2 identical over 8 bases. The CDR3 sequence is 18 residues long. CDR1 is SGHVS, CDR2 FQNEAQ, per germline. Trimming cost V 5 bases and J 3 bases; bases outside gene matches: 15. The CDR3 nucleotides are TGTGCCAGCAGCCCCCACGCCACCGAGACTAGCGTCTACAATGAGCAGTTCTTC. This gives the protein CASSPHATETSVYNEQFF.

In its sample, this clonotype was seen many times. The chain couples TRBV20-1 to TRBJ1-2; D remains unclear. Trimming took off 0 bases at V and 2 bases at J, with 16 bases between the two ends. The CDR3 totals 16 residues. Looked up from germline, CDR1 is DFQATT and CDR2 is SNEGSKA (reference sequence). The CDR3 DNA follows: TGCAGTGCTAGAGATCGAACAATAGCAGGAAACTATGGCTACACCTTC. Its protein is CSARDRTIAGNYGYTF.

A few counts support this clonotype. The chain uses TRBV24-1 and TRBJ2-3, with D maybe TRBD2 (5 bases). The CDR3 sequence is 14 residues long. The germline V and J ends were trimmed by 0 bases and 3 bases, with 6 bases remaining between them. CDR1 is KGHDR and CDR2 is SFDVKD in the germline V gene. The CDR3 reads CATSDLSGTDTQYF. The CDR3 coding sequence is TGTGCCACCAGTGATTTGTCGGGGACAGATACGCAGTATTTT.

V usage is TRBV5-4 and J usage is TRBJ1-3; D remains ambiguous. The germline V gene has CDR1 SGHNT and CDR2 YYREEE (reference sequence). The V end lost 4 bases, the J end lost 3 bases, and 17 bases lay between the germline ends. The CDR3 totals 16 residues. CDR3 DNA: TGTGCCAGCAGCCCGGGAAGTGTGAAGAGTGGAAACACCATATATTTT. It is translated as CASSPGSVKSGNTIYF.

CDR3 in DNA: TGTGCCAGCAGCGTAGACGGCGGGAGTACCTACGAGCAGTACTTC. Encoded protein: CASSVDGGSTYEQYF. The chain links TRBV9 to TRBJ2-7, with TRBD2 matching 7 bases. Germline CDR1 is SGDLS and CDR2 is YYNGEE. There are 15 residues in the CDR3. After removal of 0 bases from V and 2 bases from J, the junction contained 5 bases not matched to a gene.

J is TRBJ2-2 and V is TRBV28; no firm D call. The CDR3 is made up of 17 amino acids. Per germline, CDR1 MDHEN and CDR2 SYDVKM. V lost 3 bases to trimming and J lost 0 bases, with 14 bases between them. The CDR3: CASSFLVDSPNTGELFF. The CDR3 DNA sequence: TGTGCCAGCAGTTTCCTAGTTGACTCGCCGAACACCGGGGAGCTGTTTTTT.

This rearrangement joins TRBV5-1 to TRBJ1-1, with D tentatively TRBD1 (5 bases). CDR1 SGHRS and CDR2 YFSETQ come from the germline V gene. With 0 bases removed from V and 4 bases from J, the gap between germline ends came to 16 bases. This CDR3 region has 16 residues. The CDR3 DNA is TGCGCCAGCAGCTTGGGTGGCAACCTAAGGGGCACTGAAGCTTTCTTT. Encoded protein: CASSLGGNLRGTEAFF.

This clonotype was observed many times. V is TRBV28 and J is TRBJ2-1; 10 bases are a match to TRBD1. The trim removed 5 bases at V and 7 bases at J, leaving 8 bases unmatched. The germline CDR1 and CDR2 sequences are MDHEN and SYDVKM. The CDR3 has 15 amino acids. The CDR3 region is CASSPGQGSRNEQFF. The CDR3 bases are TGTGCCAGCAGTCCGGGACAGGGGTCTCGGAATGAGCAGTTCTTC.

This clonotype was seen only a few times. The V gene is TRBV12-3 or TRBV12-4, the J gene TRBJ2-1; TRBD1 agrees at 7 bases. CDR3 length: 14 amino acids. V gave up 4 bases and J gave up 5 bases; unmatched junction bases: 5. The CDR3 region is CASSSRTGHNEQFF. The CDR3 bases are TGTGCCAGCAGTTCTAGGACAGGACACAATGAGCAGTTCTTC.

This clonotype showed up many times. Mismatch with germline at one junction end may stem from a read error. As DNA, the CDR3 is TGTGCTAGCAGCCTAGAACACACTAGCGGGGGGGCCTTCACCGGGGAGCTGTTTTTT. This codes for CASSLEHTSGGAFTGELFF. This chain joins TRBV7-7 and TRBJ2-2; 13 bases line up with TRBD2. The CDR3 spans 19 residues. Germline V gene sequence: CDR1 SSHAT, CDR2 FNYEAQ (reference sequence).

This chain joins TRBV9 and TRBJ1-1; tentative D call: TRBD1 (5 bases). CDR3 length: 14 residues. Trimming cost V 0 bases and J 11 bases, with 17 bases left between them. The germline CDR1 and CDR2 sequences are SGDLS and YYNGEE. The CDR3 nucleotides are TGTGCCAGCAGCGTAGTGCTTGATGGCGGGGGGGCTTTCTTT. Amino acids: CASSVVLDGGGAFF.

This clonotype has only a few counts. The chain links TRBV7-8 to TRBJ2-7, with 7 bases fitting TRBD2. Germline loops: CDR1 SGHVS, CDR2 FQNEAQ. V dropped 5 bases and J dropped 0; count of bases not matched to a gene: 7. The CDR3 sequence is 15 residues long. In DNA form, the CDR3 reads TGTGCCAGCAGCAAACTCGGGAGGAGCTCCTACGAGCAGTACTTC. Protein sequence: CASSKLGRSSYEQYF.